Presented here are 18 T cell receptor beta chains from one specimen sequenced in a study of tumor and adjacent non-tumor tissue in lung cancer. RNA was extracted from bulk tissue without any cell sorting. The library came from three nested PCR rounds adapted from ARM-PCR protocols. TCRdb reprocessed the multiplex PCR reads via MiXCR and lists one record per CDR3 protein. The profile covers over 100,000 distinct CDR3 sequences, with approximately 82% appearing a single time and 37% taken by the ten largest. Sequencing was carried out using lung tumor tissue. These receptor sequences come from a woman aged 55-69 years with non-small cell lung cancer.

Concerning this clonotype itself: A much larger clone lies a single base off, so this may be a read error. The chain recombines TRBV20-1 with TRBJ2-3; 9 bases are a match to TRBD1. The germline V gene encodes CDR1 DFQATT and CDR2 SNEGSKA (reference sequence). This CDR3 spans 16 amino acids. V shed 7 bases, J shed 1 base, and the junction held 12 bases outside the gene matches. The CDR3 nucleotides are TGCAGTGACCTCAATGACCGGGACAGGGGCACAGATACGCAGTATTTT. Its translation: CSDLNDRDRGTDTQYF.

Concerning this clonotype: One junction end does not reproduce the germline sequence, and a read error may be involved. The chain uses TRBV4-1 and TRBJ2-7; unclear D gene. The CDR3 runs 17 residues. In germline, CDR1 is MGHRA, CDR2 YSYEKL. CDR3 region: CASSQDFQFSGSYEQHF. The DNA for the CDR3 is TGCGCCAGCAGCCAAGACTTTCAGTTTTCCGGTTCCTACGAACAGCACTTC.

As concerns this clonotype: Just one base apart from a much larger clone, this may be a read error. This sequence joins TRBV20-1 and TRBJ1-4; 8 bases line up with TRBD1. The J segment lost 12 bases and the V segment lost 2 bases, leaving 11 bases of the junction unmatched. The CDR3 runs 14 residues. Germline-derived CDR1 and CDR2 are DFQATT and SNEGSKA (reference sequence). CDR3 region: CSARNLQGVEELFF. The CDR3 DNA reads as TGCAGTGCTAGAAACTTACAGGGGGTGGAAGAACTGTTTTTT.

The chain combines TRBV5-1 with TRBJ2-2; the D gene is possibly TRBD1 (5 bases). The CDR3 contains 15 residues. Germline V CDR1 and CDR2: SGHRS, YFSETQ. V was shortened by 5 bases and J by 4 bases, with 15 bases between the two germline ends. The CDR3 nucleotides read TGCGCCAGCAGAACCCAGGGTCCAGCCACCGGGGAGCTGTTTTTT. Its protein product is CASRTQGPATGELFF.

Turning to this clonotype: The conserved phenylalanine or tryptophan normally closing the CDR3 is absent here, so this likely arose from a read error. The DNA is left out, because the CDR3 cannot be placed on it with certainty; the CDR3 is given as TCRdb lists it. The V call is TRBV29-1, the J call TRBJ1-2; the table's TRBD1 call for D was not verified on the DNA. The CDR3 length is 12 residues, termini included. From germline, CDR1 is SQVTM and CDR2 ANQGSEA. This CDR3 reads CSSGQGNYGDTY.

This clonotype was counted between two and nine times. It is likely a read error, because the conserved phenylalanine at the end of the CDR3 is missing. The chain has TRBV4-3 and TRBJ2-1; unclear D gene. Germline lookup yields CDR1 LGHNA and CDR2 YSLEER. V was trimmed by 0 bases and J by 4 bases, leaving 10 bases between them. CDR3 length: 15 residues. DNA of the CDR3: TGCGCCAGCAGCCAAGATCGTATCTCATACAATGAGCAGTTCTAC. Amino acid sequence: CASSQDRISYNEQFY.

Many counts were recorded for this clonotype. The chain recombines TRBV4-1 with TRBJ1-1; tentatively, D is TRBD1 (6 bases). The germline V and J ends were trimmed by 3 bases and 1 base, with 9 bases remaining between them. The germline V gene encodes CDR1 MGHRA and CDR2 YSYEKL. This CDR3 region has 14 residues. CDR3 in DNA: TGCGCCAGCAGCCACCGGACAGAGAACACTGAAGCTTTCTTT. Its translation is CASSHRTENTEAFF.

As for this clonotype: A clone one base away is much larger, so this may be a read error. V gene TRBV6-5 combines with J gene TRBJ2-7, with 9 bases aligning to TRBD1. The CDR3 covers 14 residues. In germline, CDR1 is MNHEY, CDR2 SVGAGI. The CDR3 coding sequence is TGTGTCAGCAGTTACCGGACAGGGGCTTACGAGCAGTACTTC. Protein product: CVSSYRTGAYEQYF.

In the case of this clonotype: A much larger clone differs from this one at a single base, so this may be a read error. The chain is built from TRBV6-5 and TRBJ2-6; D gene ambiguous. The CDR3 contains 15 residues. CDR1 MNHEY and CDR2 SVGAGI come from the germline V gene. CDR3 bases: TGTGTCAGCAGTTACCGGGCGCCTGGGGCCAACGTCCTGACTTTC. Its translation is CVSSYRAPGANVLTF.

This clonotype was counted a few times. The chain combines TRBV5-1 with TRBJ2-5, with TRBD2 identical over 12 bases. The CDR3 has 15 residues. CDR1 SGHRS and CDR2 YFSETQ come from the germline V gene. Trimming at V came to 4 bases and at J to 3 bases, leaving 4 bases not matched to a gene. Here the CDR3 reads CASSRRTSGEETQYF. CDR3 DNA: TGCGCCAGCAGCCGGAGGACTAGCGGGGAAGAGACCCAGTACTTC.

This clonotype was seen once. A much larger clone differs by one base, so this may be a read error. V and J are TRBV6-1 and TRBJ2-1; TRBD2 matches 7 bases. CDR3 length: 15 residues. Trimming removed 6 bases from V and 9 bases from J; junction bases left unmatched: 14. Germline-derived CDR1 and CDR2 are MNHNS and SASEGT. CDR3 protein: CASSSGLSGKSEQFF. Here the CDR3 DNA reads TGTGCCAGCAGCTCGGGACTATCGGGGAAAAGTGAGCAGTTCTTC.

With regard to this clonotype: The junction and the germline gene differ at one end; a read error may be behind it. CDR3 bases: TGTGCCAGCAGCTTATGCGGGGGCTCCTATAATGAGCAGTTCTTC. Residues: CASSLCGGSYNEQFF. This sequence joins TRBV11-3 and TRBJ2-1; tentatively, D is TRBD2 (7 bases). Germline V gene sequence: CDR1 SGHNT, CDR2 YENEEA. CDR3 length equals 15 residues.

On this clonotype: The junction differs from germline at one of its ends, possibly a read error. The chain employs TRBV28 and TRBJ1-6; D call uncertain. Germline V gene sequence: CDR1 MDHEN, CDR2 SYDVKM. There are 11 residues in the CDR3. CDR3 residues: CAGSFGSPLHF. The CDR3 DNA reads TGTGCCGGCAGTTTTGGTTCACCCCTCCACTTT.

About this clonotype itself: The junction departs from germline at one end; a sequencing error may be responsible. The J gene is TRBJ1-2, the V gene TRBV20-1; D is ambiguous. The CDR3 length is 12 residues. Germline V gene data show CDR1 as DFQATT and CDR2 as SNEGSKA (reference sequence). This CDR3 is CNAREGGYGYTF. CDR3 DNA: TGCAATGCTAGAGAGGGAGGCTATGGCTACACCTTC.

Comment on this clonotype: An end of the junction does not agree with germline; a read error may underlie this. The rearrangement links TRBV11-1 to TRBJ1-1; the D gene is possibly TRBD1 (5 bases). The V gene's germline CDR1 is SGHAT and CDR2 FQDESV (reference sequence). The length of the CDR3 is 15 residues. CDR3 DNA sequence: TGTGTCAGCAGCTTAGTTGGGGCCATGAGCACTGAAGCTTTCTTT. Translation gives CVSSLVGAMSTEAFF.

This clonotype was observed at least ten times. The genes are TRBV20-1 and TRBJ2-3; TRBD2 matches at 10 bases. Germline lookup yields CDR1 DFQATT and CDR2 SNEGSKA (reference sequence). The CDR3 extends over 16 amino acids. The V and J ends lost 5 bases and 0 bases, in that order; junction bases with no gene match: 8. CDR3 nucleotides: TGCAGTGCTGGATCCGGGACTAGCGTTAGCACAGATACGCAGTATTTT. This encodes CSAGSGTSVSTDTQYF.

The rearrangement uses TRBV4-1 and TRBJ2-1; 10 bases align to TRBD2. The V and J ends lost 3 bases and 7 bases, in that order; junction bases with no gene match: 18. In germline, CDR1 is MGHRA, CDR2 YSYEKL. This CDR3 spans 19 amino acids. The CDR3 sequence: CASSHPGQAGGPGRNEQFF. In DNA, the CDR3 is TGCGCCAGCAGCCATCCGGGACAAGCGGGAGGGCCCGGGAGGAATGAGCAGTTCTTC.

About this clonotype: This could be a read error, since a much larger clone is one nucleotide away. The rearrangement uses TRBV30 and TRBJ2-2; the D is unclear. From germline, CDR1 is GTSNPN and CDR2 SVGIG (reference sequence). The CDR3 is made up of 12 amino acids. Between the trimmed V and J ends, which lost 2 bases and 9 bases, there was a span of 10 bases. This CDR3 reads CAWSLKTWELFF. CDR3 DNA: TGTGCCTGGAGTTTAAAGACCTGGGAGCTGTTTTTT.